This T cell receptor (beta chain) originates from a study of identical twins. Study findings and constraints: Twins showed weaker excess sharing in their beta out-of-frame sequences.

A note on this clonotype: What it binds is unknown.

V dropped 6 bases and J dropped 8; count of bases not matched to a gene: 5. Germline values: CDR1 DFQATT, CDR2 SNEGSKA (reference sequence). The length of the CDR3 is 12 residues. TCRdb re-derived calls from the 5' RACE reads in MiXCR, one entry per CDR3 protein. This sample carries 690,000 or so distinct CDR3 sequences, around 6% of them seen once, and the ten largest clones take 1.5% to 2%. The rearrangement links TRBV20-1 to TRBJ1-3, with 9 bases fitting TRBD1. Sequencing was done on a sample of naive T cells sorted from blood. This receptor was identified in a man between 18 and 29 years old in good health. The CDR3: CSARQGVDTIYF. For the CDR3, the DNA is TGCAGTGCCCGACAGGGGGTCGACACCATATATTTT.